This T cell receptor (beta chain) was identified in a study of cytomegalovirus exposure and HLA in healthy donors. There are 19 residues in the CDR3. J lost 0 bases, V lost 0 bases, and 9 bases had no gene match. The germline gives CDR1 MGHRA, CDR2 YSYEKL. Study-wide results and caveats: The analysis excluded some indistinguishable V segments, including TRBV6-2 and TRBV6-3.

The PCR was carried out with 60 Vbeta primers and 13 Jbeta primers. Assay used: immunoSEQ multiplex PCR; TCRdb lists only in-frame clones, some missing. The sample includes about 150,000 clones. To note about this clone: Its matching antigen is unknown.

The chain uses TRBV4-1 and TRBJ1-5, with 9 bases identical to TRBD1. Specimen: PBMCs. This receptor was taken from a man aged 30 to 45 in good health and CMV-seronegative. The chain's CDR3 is CASSQDVGTGSYSNQPQHF. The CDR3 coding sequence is TGCGCCAGCAGCCAAGATGTCGGGACAGGGAGTTATAGCAATCAGCCCCAGCATTTT.